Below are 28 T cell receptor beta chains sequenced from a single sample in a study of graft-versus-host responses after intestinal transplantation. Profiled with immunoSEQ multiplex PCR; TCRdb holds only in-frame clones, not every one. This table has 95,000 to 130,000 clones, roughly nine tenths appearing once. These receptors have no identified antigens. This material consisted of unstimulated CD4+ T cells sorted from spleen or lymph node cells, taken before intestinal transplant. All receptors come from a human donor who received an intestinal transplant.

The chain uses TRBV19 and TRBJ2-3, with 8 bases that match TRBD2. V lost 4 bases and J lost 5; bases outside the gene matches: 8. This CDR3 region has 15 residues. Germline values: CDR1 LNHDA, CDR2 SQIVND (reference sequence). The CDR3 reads CASSRSGLGVDTQYF. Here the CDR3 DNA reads TGTGCCAGTAGTAGGTCGGGACTAGGCGTAGATACGCAGTATTTT. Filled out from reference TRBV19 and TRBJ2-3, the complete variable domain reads DGGITQSPKYLFRKEGQNVTLSCEQNLNHDAMYWYRQDPGQGLRLIYYSQIVNDFQKGDIAEGYSVSREKKESFPLTVTSAQKNPTAFYLCASSRSGLGVDTQYFGPGTRLTVL.

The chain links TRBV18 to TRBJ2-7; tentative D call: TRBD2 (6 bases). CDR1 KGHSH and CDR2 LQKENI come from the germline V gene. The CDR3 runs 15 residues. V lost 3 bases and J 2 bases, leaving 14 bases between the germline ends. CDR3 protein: CASSPTGTQTYEQYF. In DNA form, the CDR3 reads TGTGCCAGCTCACCTACCGGGACTCAGACCTACGAGCAGTACTTC.

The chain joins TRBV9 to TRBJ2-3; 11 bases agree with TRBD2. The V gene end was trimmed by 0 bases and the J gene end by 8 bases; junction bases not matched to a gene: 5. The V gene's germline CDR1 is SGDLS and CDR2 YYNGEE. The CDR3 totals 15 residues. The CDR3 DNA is TGTGCCAGCAGCGTAGTAGCGGGAGGGCCAGGTACGCAGTATTTT. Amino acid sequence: CASSVVAGGPGTQYF.

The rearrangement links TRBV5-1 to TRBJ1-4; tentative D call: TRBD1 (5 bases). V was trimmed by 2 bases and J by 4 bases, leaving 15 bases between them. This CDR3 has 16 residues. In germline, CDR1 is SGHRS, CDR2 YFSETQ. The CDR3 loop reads CASSLVPGHNNEKLFF. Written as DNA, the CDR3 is TGCGCCAGCAGCTTAGTCCCAGGGCATAATAATGAAAAACTGTTTTTT.

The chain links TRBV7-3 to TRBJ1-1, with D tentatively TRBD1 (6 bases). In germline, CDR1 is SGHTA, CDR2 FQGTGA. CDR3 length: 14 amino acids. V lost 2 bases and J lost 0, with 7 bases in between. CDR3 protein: CASSLGGLNTEAFF. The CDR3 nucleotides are TGTGCCAGCAGCTTAGGGGGCCTGAACACTGAAGCTTTCTTT.

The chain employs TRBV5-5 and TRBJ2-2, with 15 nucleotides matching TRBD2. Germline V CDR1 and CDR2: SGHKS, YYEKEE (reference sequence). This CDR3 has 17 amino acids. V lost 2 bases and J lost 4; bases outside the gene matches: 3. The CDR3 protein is CASSFWTSGGATGELFF. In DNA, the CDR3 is TGTGCCAGCAGCTTCTGGACTAGCGGGGGGGCCACCGGGGAGCTGTTTTTT. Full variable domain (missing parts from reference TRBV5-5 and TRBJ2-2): DAGVTQSPTHLIKTRGQQVTLRCSPISGHKSVSWYQQVLGQGPQFIFQYYEKEERGRGNFPDRFSARQFPNYSSELNVNALLLGDSALYLCASSFWTSGGATGELFFGEGSRLTVL.

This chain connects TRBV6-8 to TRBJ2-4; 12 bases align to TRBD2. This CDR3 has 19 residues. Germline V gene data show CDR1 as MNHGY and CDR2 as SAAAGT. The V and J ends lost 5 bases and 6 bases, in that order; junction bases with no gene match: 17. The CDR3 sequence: CASSTGTSGPPPRPNIQYF. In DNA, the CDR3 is TGTGCCAGCAGTACCGGGACTAGCGGGCCCCCCCCGCGCCCAAACATTCAGTACTTC.

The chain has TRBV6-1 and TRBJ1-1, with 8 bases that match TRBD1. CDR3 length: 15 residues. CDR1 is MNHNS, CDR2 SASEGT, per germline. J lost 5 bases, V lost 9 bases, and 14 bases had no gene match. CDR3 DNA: TGTGCCAGTCGAAGCCTTAACAGGGGGGGGACTGAAGCTTTCTTT. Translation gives CASRSLNRGGTEAFF.

CDR3 residues: CAWSPGTGDYEQYF. CDR3 nucleotides: TGTGCCTGGAGTCCCGGGACAGGGGACTACGAGCAGTACTTC. The rearrangement links TRBV30 to TRBJ2-7; 10 bases are a match to TRBD1. Per germline, CDR1 GTSNPN and CDR2 SVGIG (reference sequence). The CDR3 runs 14 residues. J was trimmed by 3 bases and V by 2 bases; bases with no gene match: 4.

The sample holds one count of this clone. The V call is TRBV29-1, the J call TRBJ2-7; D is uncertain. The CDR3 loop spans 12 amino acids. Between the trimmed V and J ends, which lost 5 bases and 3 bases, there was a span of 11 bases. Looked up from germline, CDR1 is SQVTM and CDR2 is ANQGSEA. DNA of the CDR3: TGCAGCGTTCACGACACAAGCTACGAGCAGTACTTC. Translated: CSVHDTSYEQYF.

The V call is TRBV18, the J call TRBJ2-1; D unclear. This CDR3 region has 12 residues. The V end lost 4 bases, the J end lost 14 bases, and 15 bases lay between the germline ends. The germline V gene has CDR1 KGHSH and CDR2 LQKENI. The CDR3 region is CASSHEAGREFF. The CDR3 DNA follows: TGTGCCAGCTCACATGAGGCCGGCCGCGAGTTCTTC.

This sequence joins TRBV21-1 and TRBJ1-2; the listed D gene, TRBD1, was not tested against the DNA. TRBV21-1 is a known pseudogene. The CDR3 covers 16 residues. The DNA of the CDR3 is TGTGCCAGCAGCAAAGGGGTACAGGGAGAACACTATGGCTACACCTTC. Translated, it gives CASSKGVQGEHYGYTF.

For the CDR3, the DNA is TGTGCCAGCTCACAGGGCAGGGACTTGGTTCCCCAGCATTTT. It yields the protein CASSQGRDLVPQHF. The V call is TRBV18, the J call TRBJ1-5; tentatively, D is TRBD1 (5 bases). CDR3 length: 14 residues. With 4 bases removed from V and 10 bases from J, the gap between germline ends came to 17 bases. Germline CDR1 KGHSH, CDR2 LQKENI.

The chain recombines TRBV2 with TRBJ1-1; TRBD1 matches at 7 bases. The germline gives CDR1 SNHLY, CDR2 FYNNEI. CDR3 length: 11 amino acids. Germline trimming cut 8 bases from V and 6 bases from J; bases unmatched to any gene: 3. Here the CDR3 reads CASADRAEAFF. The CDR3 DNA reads TGTGCCAGCGCCGACAGGGCTGAAGCTTTCTTT.

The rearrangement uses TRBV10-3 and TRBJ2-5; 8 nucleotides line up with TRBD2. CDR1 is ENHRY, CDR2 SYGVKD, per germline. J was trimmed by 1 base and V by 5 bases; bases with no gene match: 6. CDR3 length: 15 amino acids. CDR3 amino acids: CAISRSGTAQETQYF. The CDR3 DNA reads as TGTGCCATCAGTCGTAGCGGGACGGCCCAAGAGACCCAGTACTTC.

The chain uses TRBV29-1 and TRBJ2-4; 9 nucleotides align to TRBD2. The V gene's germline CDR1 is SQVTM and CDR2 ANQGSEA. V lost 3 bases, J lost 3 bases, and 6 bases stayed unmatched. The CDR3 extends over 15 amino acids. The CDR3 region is CSVERVAGVKNIQYF. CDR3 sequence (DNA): TGCAGCGTTGAGAGGGTAGCGGGGGTCAAAAACATTCAGTACTTC.

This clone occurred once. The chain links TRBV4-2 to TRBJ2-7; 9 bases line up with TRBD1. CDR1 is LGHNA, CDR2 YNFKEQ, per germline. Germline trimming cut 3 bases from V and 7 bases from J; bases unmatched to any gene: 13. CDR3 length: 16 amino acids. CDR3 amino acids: CASSHGWGQGGGEQYF. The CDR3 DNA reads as TGTGCCAGCAGCCATGGGTGGGGACAGGGAGGCGGAGAGCAGTACTTC.

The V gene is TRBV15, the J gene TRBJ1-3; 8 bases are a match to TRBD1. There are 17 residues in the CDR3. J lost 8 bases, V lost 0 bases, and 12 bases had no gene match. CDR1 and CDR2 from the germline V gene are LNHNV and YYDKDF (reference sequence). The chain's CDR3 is CATSRDAAGTGRYTIYF. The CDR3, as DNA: TGTGCCACCAGCAGAGACGCGGCCGGGACAGGTCGATACACCATATATTTT.

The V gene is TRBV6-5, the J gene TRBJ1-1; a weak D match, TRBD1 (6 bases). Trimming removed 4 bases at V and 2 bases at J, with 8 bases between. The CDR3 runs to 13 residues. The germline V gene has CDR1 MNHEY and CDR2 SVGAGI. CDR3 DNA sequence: TGTGCCAGCAGTTCACAGGGTAACACTGAAGCTTTCTTT. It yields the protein CASSSQGNTEAFF.

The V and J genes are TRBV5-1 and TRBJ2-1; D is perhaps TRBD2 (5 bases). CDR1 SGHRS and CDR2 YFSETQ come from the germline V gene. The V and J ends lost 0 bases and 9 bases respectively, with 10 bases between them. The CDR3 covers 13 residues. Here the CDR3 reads CASSLVREGEQFF. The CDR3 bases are TGCGCCAGCAGCTTGGTGAGGGAAGGTGAGCAGTTCTTC.

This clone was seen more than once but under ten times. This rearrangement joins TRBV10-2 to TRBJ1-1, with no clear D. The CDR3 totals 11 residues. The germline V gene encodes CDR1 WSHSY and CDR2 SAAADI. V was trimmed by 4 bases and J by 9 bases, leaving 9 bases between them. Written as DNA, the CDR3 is TGCGCCAGCAGTGGGACTAACAAAGCTTTCTTT. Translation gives CASSGTNKAFF.

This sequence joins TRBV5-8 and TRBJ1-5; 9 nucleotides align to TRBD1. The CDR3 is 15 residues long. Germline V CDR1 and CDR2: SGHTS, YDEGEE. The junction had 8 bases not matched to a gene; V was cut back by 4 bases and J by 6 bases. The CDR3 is CASSAGQGGTQPQHF. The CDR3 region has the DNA TGTGCCAGCAGCGCGGGACAGGGTGGTACTCAGCCCCAGCATTTT.

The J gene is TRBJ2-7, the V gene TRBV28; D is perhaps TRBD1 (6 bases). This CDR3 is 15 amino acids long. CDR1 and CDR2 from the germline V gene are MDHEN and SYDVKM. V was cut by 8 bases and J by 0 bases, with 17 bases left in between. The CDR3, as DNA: TGTGCCAGCTGTGGTTGGGGGCCTCTCTCCTACGAGCAGTACTTC. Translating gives CASCGWGPLSYEQYF. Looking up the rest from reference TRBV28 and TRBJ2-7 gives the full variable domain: DVKVTQSSRYLVKRTGEKVFLECVQDMDHENMFWYRQDPGLGLRLIYFSYDVKMKEKGDIPEGYSVSREKKERFSLILESASTNQTSMYLCASCGWGPLSYEQYFGPGTRLTVT.

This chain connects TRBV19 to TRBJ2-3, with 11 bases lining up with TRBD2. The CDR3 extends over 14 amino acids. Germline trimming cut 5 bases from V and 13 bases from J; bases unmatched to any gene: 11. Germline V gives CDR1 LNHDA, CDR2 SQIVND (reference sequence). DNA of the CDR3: TGTGCCAGTAGTCTCAACCCTACTAGCGGGAGAGAGTATTTT. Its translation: CASSLNPTSGREYF.

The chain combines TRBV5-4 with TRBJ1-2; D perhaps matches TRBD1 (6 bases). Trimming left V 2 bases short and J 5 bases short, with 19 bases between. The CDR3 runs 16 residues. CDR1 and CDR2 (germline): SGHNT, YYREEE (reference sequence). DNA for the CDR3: TGTGCCAGCAGCTTCCCCACTGGACAGTCTGGGTATGGCTACACCTTC. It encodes CASSFPTGQSGYGYTF.

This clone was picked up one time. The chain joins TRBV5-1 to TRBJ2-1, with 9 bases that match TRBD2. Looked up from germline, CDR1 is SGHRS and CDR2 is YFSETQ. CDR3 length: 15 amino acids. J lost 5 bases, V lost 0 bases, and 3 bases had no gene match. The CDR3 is CASSLVAGGNNEQFF. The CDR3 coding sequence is TGCGCCAGCAGCTTGGTTGCGGGAGGGAACAATGAGCAGTTCTTC.

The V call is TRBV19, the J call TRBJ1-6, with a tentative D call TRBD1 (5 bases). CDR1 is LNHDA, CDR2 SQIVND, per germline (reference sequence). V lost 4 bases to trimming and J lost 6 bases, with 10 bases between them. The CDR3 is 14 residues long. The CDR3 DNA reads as TGTGCCAGTAGTAGAGGACAAGGTAATTCACCCCTCCACTTT. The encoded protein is CASSRGQGNSPLHF. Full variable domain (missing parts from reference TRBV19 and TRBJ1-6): DGGITQSPKYLFRKEGQNVTLSCEQNLNHDAMYWYRQDPGQGLRLIYYSQIVNDFQKGDIAEGYSVSREKKESFPLTVTSAQKNPTAFYLCASSRGQGNSPLHFGNGTRLTVT.

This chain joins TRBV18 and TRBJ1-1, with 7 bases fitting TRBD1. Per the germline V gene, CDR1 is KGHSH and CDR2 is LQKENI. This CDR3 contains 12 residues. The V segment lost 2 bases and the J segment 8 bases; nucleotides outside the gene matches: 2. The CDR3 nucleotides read TGTGCCAGCTCACCATCGACAGGGGAAGCTTTCTTT. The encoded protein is CASSPSTGEAFF. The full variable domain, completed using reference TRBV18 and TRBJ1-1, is NAGVMQNPRHLVRRRGQEARLRCSPMKGHSHVYWYRQLPEEGLKFMVYLQKENIIDESGMPKERFSAEFPKEGPSILRIQQVVRGDSAAYFCASSPSTGEAFFGQGTRLTVV.